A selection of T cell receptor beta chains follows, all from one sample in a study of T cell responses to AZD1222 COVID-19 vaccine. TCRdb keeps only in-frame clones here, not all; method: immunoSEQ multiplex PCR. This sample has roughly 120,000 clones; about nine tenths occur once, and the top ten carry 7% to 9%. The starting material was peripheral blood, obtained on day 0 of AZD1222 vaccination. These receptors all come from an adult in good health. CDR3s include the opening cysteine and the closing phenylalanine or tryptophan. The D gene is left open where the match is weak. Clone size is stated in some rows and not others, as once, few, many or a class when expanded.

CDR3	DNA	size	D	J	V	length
CASSQGQGREAFF	TGTGCCAGCAGCCAAGGACAGGGCCGTGAAGCTTTCTTT	.	TRBD1	TRBJ1-1	TRBV5-6	13
CASKKDRETQYF	TGCGCCAGCAAGAAAGACCGGGAGACCCAGTACTTC	.	.	TRBJ2-5	TRBV5-1	12
CASSMYRADRGDEQYF	TGTGCCAGTAGTATGTACAGGGCCGACCGTGGTGACGAGCAGTACTTC	once	.	TRBJ2-7	TRBV19	16
CAWSGTSLTYEQYF	TGTGCCTGGAGTGGGACTTCACTGACCTACGAGCAGTACTTC	.	.	TRBJ2-7	TRBV30	14
CASSPPGLAGVSEQFF	TGTGCCAGCAGCCCCCCGGGACTAGCGGGAGTGAGTGAGCAGTTCTTC	.	TRBD2	TRBJ2-1	TRBV11-2	16
CASSIGTSGAYEQYF	TGTGCCAGTAGTATTGGGACTAGCGGGGCCTACGAGCAGTACTTC	.	TRBD2	TRBJ2-7	TRBV19	15
CASSIAGSGNHEQYF	TGTGCCAGTAGTATAGCCGGCAGTGGGAACCACGAGCAGTACTTC	.	.	TRBJ2-7	TRBV19	15
CASSLGGQRDTQYF	TGTGCCAGCAGCTTAGGGGGACAGAGAGATACGCAGTATTTT	.	TRBD1	TRBJ2-3	TRBV11-2	14
CASSHSGSTDTQYF	TGTGCCAGCAGCCATAGCGGGAGCACAGATACGCAGTATTTT	.	TRBD2	TRBJ2-3	TRBV4-2	14
CAISGDRAPGEQYF	TGTGCCATCAGTGGGGACAGGGCTCCGGGCGAGCAGTACTTC	.	TRBD1	TRBJ2-7	TRBV10-3	14
CASSEPQGRELFF	TGCGCCAGCAGTGAGCCACAGGGCCGGGAGCTGTTTTTT	few	.	TRBJ2-2	TRBV10-1	13
CASSPDGSGYGYTF	TGCGCCAGCAGTCCGGACGGATCTGGCTATGGCTACACCTTC	.	.	TRBJ1-2	TRBV4-1	14
CASSQVKQGNYGYTF	TGCGCCAGCAGCCAAGTTAAACAGGGGAACTATGGCTACACCTTC	.	TRBD1	TRBJ1-2	TRBV4-1	15
CASSEGRGYTF	TGTGCCAGCAGTGAAGGAAGGGGCTACACCTTC	.	.	TRBJ1-2	TRBV6-1	11
CASSLGIGMIDGYTF	TGTGCCAGCAGCTTAGGAATAGGGATGATTGATGGCTACACCTTC	.	.	TRBJ1-2	TRBV11-2	15
CASSPGGQIYNEQFF	TGCGCCAGCAGCCCTGGGGGACAGATCTACAATGAGCAGTTCTTC	.	TRBD1	TRBJ2-1	TRBV5-1	15
CASSALPRGSYNSPLHF	TGTGCCAGTAGTGCGCTACCCCGGGGGTCCTATAATTCACCCCTCCACTTT	.	.	TRBJ1-6	TRBV19	17
CASSRQGEGYNSPLHF	TGTGCCAGCAGTCGACAGGGAGAAGGCTATAATTCACCCCTCCACTTT	medium-sized	TRBD1	TRBJ1-6	TRBV7-6	16
CASKNEGYGYTF	TGTGCCAGCAAGAACGAGGGCTATGGCTACACCTTC	.	.	TRBJ1-2	TRBV6-6	12
CAVHRDRGNQPQHF	TGTGCCGTTCACCGGGACAGGGGCAATCAGCCCCAGCATTTT	.	TRBD1	TRBJ1-5	TRBV6-5	14
CASRGPRELFF	TGTGCCAGTCGCGGTCCCCGGGAGCTGTTTTTT	.	.	TRBJ2-2	TRBV19	11
CASSPSAGQGSNQPQHF	TGTGCCAGCAGCCCCTCCGCCGGACAGGGGAGCAATCAGCCCCAGCATTTT	.	TRBD1	TRBJ1-5	TRBV7-8	17
CASSYQGNTGELFF	TGCGCCAGCAGTTATCAGGGGAACACCGGGGAGCTGTTTTTT	.	.	TRBJ2-2	TRBV5-1	14
CASRAGRSPLHF	TGTGCCAGTAGGGCGGGACGCTCACCCCTCCACTTT	.	.	TRBJ1-6	TRBV19	12
CASSSTGAGRPEAFF	TGTGCCAGCAGCTCAACCGGGGCGGGTCGTCCTGAAGCTTTCTTT	once	.	TRBJ1-1	TRBV7-9	15
CAISGTSNTEAFF	TGTGCCATCAGTGGGACCTCCAACACTGAAGCTTTCTTT	.	.	TRBJ1-1	TRBV10-3	13
CASIEGGGNEQFF	TGTGCCAGTATTGAGGGCGGGGGCAATGAGCAGTTCTTC	.	TRBD2	TRBJ2-1	TRBV19	13
CASSSRQGAAGELFF	TGTGCCAGCAGTTCCCGACAGGGGGCCGCCGGGGAGCTGTTTTTT	.	TRBD1	TRBJ2-2	TRBV6-2/TRBV6-3	15
CASRWGGSQETQYF	TGTGCCAGCCGATGGGGGGGGAGCCAAGAGACCCAGTACTTC	once	TRBD2	TRBJ2-5	TRBV7-2	14
CASLPPAGGTEAFF	TGTGCCAGCCTCCCCCCCGCAGGGGGCACTGAAGCTTTCTTT	.	TRBD1	TRBJ1-1	TRBV28	14
CASRIDRGRTETQYF	TGTGCCAGCAGGATTGACAGGGGGCGCACGGAGACCCAGTACTTC	.	TRBD1	TRBJ2-5	TRBV2	15
CASSPQGQGVYTEAFF	TGTGCCAGCAGTCCCCAGGGACAGGGGGTATACACTGAAGCTTTCTTT	.	TRBD1	TRBJ1-1	TRBV6-2/TRBV6-3	16
CASSLSGGGYEQYF	TGTGCCAGCAGCTTATCAGGGGGCGGATACGAGCAGTACTTC	.	TRBD1	TRBJ2-7	TRBV11-2	14
CASSLNLAGTYNEQFF	TGTGCCAGCAGCCTGAATCTAGCGGGGACCTACAATGAGCAGTTCTTC	.	TRBD2	TRBJ2-1	TRBV4-2	16
CASSDIVDRPDEQYF	TGTGCCAGCAGCGACATAGTGGATCGGCCGGACGAGCAGTACTTC	once	.	TRBJ2-7	TRBV28	15
CASSQASRDSGNTIYF	TGCGCCAGCAGCCAAGCTTCCAGGGACTCTGGAAACACCATATATTTT	.	.	TRBJ1-3	TRBV4-1	16
CASSATGAPGEKLFF	TGCGCCAGCAGCGCCACAGGGGCGCCGGGTGAAAAACTGTTTTTT	.	TRBD1	TRBJ1-4	TRBV5-1	15
CATSDWTGASYEQYF	TGTGCCACCAGTGATTGGACAGGGGCCTCCTACGAGCAGTACTTC	.	TRBD1	TRBJ2-7	TRBV24-1	15
CAWSVGGNQETQYF	TGTGCCTGGAGTGTAGGGGGAAACCAAGAGACCCAGTACTTC	.	.	TRBJ2-5	TRBV30	14
CASSGLRRNTDTQYF	TGTGCCAGCAGCGGCCTCCGGCGGAACACAGATACGCAGTATTTT	few	.	TRBJ2-3	TRBV11-2	15
CASSPQGPYEQYF	TGTGCCAGCTCACCCCAGGGGCCCTACGAGCAGTACTTC	once	.	TRBJ2-7	TRBV18	13
CASSTQGSTGELFF	TGTGCCAGCAGTACCCAGGGGTCCACCGGGGAGCTGTTTTTT	.	.	TRBJ2-2	TRBV7-8	14
CASSPWGETEAFF	TGTGCCAGCAGCCCCTGGGGGGAGACTGAAGCTTTCTTT	.	.	TRBJ1-1	TRBV3-1/TRBV3-2	13
CSVRRDSESQETQYF	TGCAGCGTCCGCCGGGACAGCGAGAGCCAAGAGACCCAGTACTTC	.	TRBD1	TRBJ2-5	TRBV29-1	15
CASSLDSWFQNIQYF	TGCGCCAGCAGCTTGGACAGCTGGTTTCAAAACATTCAGTACTTC	once	.	TRBJ2-4	TRBV5-1	15
CAWTLQGVGQPQHF	TGTGCCTGGACCCTACAGGGGGTTGGGCAGCCCCAGCATTTT	.	TRBD1	TRBJ1-5	TRBV30	14
CASSPRDRINDGHYGYTF	TGTGCCAGCAGCCCAAGGGACAGAATCAACGACGGTCACTATGGCTACACCTTC	.	TRBD1	TRBJ1-2	TRBV7-9	18
CASNSGTGLIGNTIYF	TGTGCCAGCAACTCAGGGACAGGGCTAATAGGAAACACCATATATTTT	.	TRBD1	TRBJ1-3	TRBV28	16
CASSLDGGASTDTQYF	TGTGCCAGCAGCTTGGATGGTGGGGCTAGCACAGATACGCAGTATTTT	.	.	TRBJ2-3	TRBV5-5	16
CASSQDTWTVSLSYGYTF	TGTGCCAGCAGCCAAGATACTTGGACAGTCTCCTTATCGTATGGCTACACCTTC	.	.	TRBJ1-2	TRBV7-9	18
CASSVGTLGYYGYTF	TGTGCCAGCAGCGTCGGGACGCTGGGTTACTATGGCTACACCTTC	few	.	TRBJ1-2	TRBV5-4	15
CASSPGQGWDTQYF	TGTGCCAGCAGCCCGGGACAGGGTTGGGATACGCAGTATTTT	.	TRBD1	TRBJ2-3	TRBV5-6	14
CASSTTPAASGEQYF	TGTGCCAGTAGCACCACCCCAGCCGCTTCGGGCGAGCAGTACTTC	.	.	TRBJ2-7	TRBV19	15
CASSTDRGWNEQFF	TGCGCCAGCAGCACCGACAGGGGGTGGAATGAGCAGTTCTTC	.	TRBD1	TRBJ2-1	TRBV5-1	14
CASSLVPSNQPQHF	TGTGCCAGCAGCTTGGTCCCTAGCAATCAGCCCCAGCATTTT	.	.	TRBJ1-5	TRBV5-5	14